This TCR beta chain came from a study of monozygotic twins with inflammatory bowel disease. Broader study findings: Lower TCRbeta diversity (inverse Simpson) was seen in IBD patients than in healthy co-twins.

The template switching step added UMIs that contained a 6-nucleotide sample barcode. TCRalpha and TCRbeta cDNA went through two nested PCRs of roughly 15 and 9 cycles. TCRdb reprocessed the 5' RACE reads; each CDR3 protein has one entry and no DNA is given. This sample's table reports fewer than 550,000 distinct CDR3 sequences. CDR3 length: 15 residues. CDR1 and CDR2 (germline): MGHRA, YSYEKL. Notes on this clonotype: The antigen is not known.

The specimen sequenced was blood. This chain links TRBV4-1 with TRBJ2-2; TCRdb selects TRBD2, and the lack of DNA leaves this call unchecked. This TCR derives from a human donor with ulcerative colitis or Crohn's disease, or a healthy co-twin of an affected twin (not recorded which). The CDR3 sequence: CASSQDRGWTGELFF.